This TCR beta chain was obtained from a study of cytomegalovirus exposure and HLA in healthy donors. Per the germline V gene, CDR1 is MNHEY and CDR2 is SMNVEV (reference sequence). The CDR3 covers 13 residues. V shed 2 bases and J shed 7 bases, with 9 bases lying between them. It was with 60 Vbeta and 13 Jbeta primers that the PCR ran. Only in-frame clones appear in the TCRdb table, and some are missing; sequencing was by immunoSEQ multiplex PCR. Of some 120,000 clones in the sample, less than 85% were seen once. The chain links TRBV27 to TRBJ2-1; D is unresolved. This TCR came from a man aged 35-49 years in good health and CMV-seronegative. What was sequenced was PBMCs. The CDR3 DNA reads as TGTGCCAGCAGTTTAAGTAGTGCGAATGAGCAGTTCTTC. Its translation: CASSLSSANEQFF.